The 13 T cell receptor beta chains presented below share a single source sample, sequenced in a study of beta chain features in type 1 diabetes. Study-level points and caveats: People with Type 1 diabetes carried modestly yet significantly shorter TCRB CDR3s in all four CD4+ subsets.

The isolated RNA, all of it, was reverse transcribed, so expressed TCRB transcripts were what got sequenced. Repertoires were generated with immunoSEQ multiplex PCR, while TCRdb's copy carries only in-frame clones and drops some. Of about 640,000 clones in the sample, around 11% were seen once. These receptors' antigens are unknown. The sequencing input was naive CD4+ T cells from blood. These receptor sequences come from a man younger than 45 with type 1 diabetes.

The chain carries TRBV25-1 and TRBJ1-2, with 8 bases lining up with TRBD1. CDR1 is MGHDK, CDR2 SYGVNS, per germline. The V segment lost 2 bases and the J segment 8 bases; nucleotides outside the gene matches: 4. This CDR3 comprises 13 residues. Written as DNA, the CDR3 is TGTGCCAGCAGTGAACAGGGGGCGCGGGGCTACACCTTC. Translated, it gives CASSEQGARGYTF.

The chain is built from TRBV19 and TRBJ1-1, with 8 bases fitting TRBD1. Germline CDR1 reads LNHDA; CDR2 reads SQIVND (reference sequence). The ends lost 3 bases at V and 0 bases at J; junction bases unmatched: 3. The CDR3 length is 15 residues. The CDR3 nucleotides read TGTGCCAGTAGTATCGGCAGGGGGCTGAACACTGAAGCTTTCTTT. Encoded protein: CASSIGRGLNTEAFF.

In its sample, this clone was seen a few times. The chain joins TRBV5-6 to TRBJ2-1, with 8 bases that match TRBD1. The CDR3 covers 14 residues. Germline loops: CDR1 SGHDT, CDR2 YYEEEE. The V gene end was trimmed by 4 bases and the J gene end by 4 bases; junction bases not matched to a gene: 4. The CDR3 loop reads CASSGWTGYNEQFF. CDR3 nucleotides: TGTGCCAGCAGCGGGTGGACAGGGTACAATGAGCAGTTCTTC.

The chain employs TRBV4-2 and TRBJ1-5, with D possibly matching TRBD1 (6 bases). The V gene lost 3 bases and the J gene lost 2 bases, with 14 bases spanning the gap. The germline gives CDR1 LGHNA, CDR2 YNFKEQ. The CDR3 length is 16 residues. CDR3 sequence: CASSHDWGGGNQPQHF. CDR3 sequence (DNA): TGTGCCAGCAGCCATGATTGGGGGGGCGGCAATCAGCCCCAGCATTTT.

This clone was observed a handful of times. The rearrangement joins TRBV7-3 to TRBJ2-3; 9 positions agree with TRBD2. CDR3 length: 16 amino acids. The V segment lost 1 base and the J segment 9 bases; nucleotides outside the gene matches: 11. Germline values: CDR1 SGHTA, CDR2 FQGTGA. The CDR3, as DNA: TGTGCCAGCAGCTTAATTAGCGGGGGCCCTAGAGGGACGCAGTATTTT. As protein: CASSLISGGPRGTQYF.

The chain uses TRBV30 and TRBJ2-3; possible D gene TRBD2, 5 bases. V was clipped by 3 bases and J by 6 bases, with 16 bases between them. Germline-derived CDR1 and CDR2 are GTSNPN and SVGIG (reference sequence). This CDR3 has 14 residues. Here the CDR3 reads CAWRPRGNHDTQYF. CDR3 bases: TGTGCCTGGAGGCCGAGAGGGAACCACGATACGCAGTATTTT.

This clone was detected only a few times. V usage is TRBV5-1 and J usage is TRBJ2-1; 13 bases are a match to TRBD2. J lost 3 bases, V lost 4 bases, and 4 bases had no gene match. There are 16 residues in the CDR3. Germline V gene sequence: CDR1 SGHRS, CDR2 YFSETQ. The CDR3 here is CASSLRTSGGYNEQFF. DNA for the CDR3: TGCGCCAGCAGCCTACGGACTAGCGGGGGCTACAATGAGCAGTTCTTC.

This clone was seen just once. V and J are TRBV18 and TRBJ2-2, with 7 bases matching TRBD1. Germline V CDR1 and CDR2: KGHSH, LQKENI. This CDR3 region has 16 residues. V dropped 3 bases and J dropped 5; count of bases not matched to a gene: 9. The chain's CDR3 is CASSPTGTVSTGELFF. In nucleotides, the CDR3 is TGTGCCAGCTCACCGACCGGGACAGTTTCTACCGGGGAGCTGTTTTTT.

This chain joins TRBV30 and TRBJ2-3, with 7 bases lining up with TRBD1. The CDR3 length is 15 residues. V shed 2 bases and J 2 bases; nucleotides not matched to a gene: 7. Germline values: CDR1 GTSNPN, CDR2 SVGIG (reference sequence). This CDR3 is CAWSYRGLLTDTQYF. In nucleotides, the CDR3 is TGTGCCTGGAGTTACAGGGGCCTACTCACAGATACGCAGTATTTT.

The chain couples TRBV29-1 to TRBJ2-1, with D uncertain. The CDR3 has 14 residues. Trimming took 3 bases from V and 3 from J, leaving 12 bases between them. Germline V lookup: CDR1 SQVTM, CDR2 ANQGSEA. The CDR3 sequence is CSVERPQNYNEQFF. The CDR3 nucleotides read TGCAGCGTTGAGAGGCCACAGAACTACAATGAGCAGTTCTTC.

This clone was counted between two and nine times. The V call is TRBV4-2, the J call TRBJ2-7; TRBD1 or TRBD2 may be the D gene (5 bases each). Trimming took off 0 bases at V and 1 base at J, with 19 bases between the two ends. The germline CDR1 and CDR2 sequences are LGHNA and YNFKEQ. The CDR3 length is 18 residues. The CDR3 here is CASSQDLGEPMLSYEQYF. The CDR3 region has the DNA TGTGCCAGCAGCCAAGACCTAGGGGAGCCTATGTTATCCTACGAGCAGTACTTC.

The chain carries TRBV18 and TRBJ2-1; D call uncertain. Trimming removed 3 bases at V and 9 bases at J, with 21 bases between. CDR1 and CDR2 (germline): KGHSH, LQKENI. CDR3 length equals 16 residues. The CDR3 DNA follows: TGTGCCAGCTCACCTGAATTCCGGGTCCCAACGGGTGAGCAGTTCTTC. Its protein product is CASSPEFRVPTGEQFF.

The table lists this clone with a few counts. The chain employs TRBV30 and TRBJ1-6; no firm D call. The CDR3 is 13 amino acids. Per germline, CDR1 GTSNPN and CDR2 SVGIG (reference sequence). Trimming pared 0 bases from V and 5 bases from J, leaving 5 bases between. The CDR3 DNA follows: TGTGCCTGGAGTGTAACAGATAATTCACCCCTCCACTTT. Translating it yields CAWSVTDNSPLHF.